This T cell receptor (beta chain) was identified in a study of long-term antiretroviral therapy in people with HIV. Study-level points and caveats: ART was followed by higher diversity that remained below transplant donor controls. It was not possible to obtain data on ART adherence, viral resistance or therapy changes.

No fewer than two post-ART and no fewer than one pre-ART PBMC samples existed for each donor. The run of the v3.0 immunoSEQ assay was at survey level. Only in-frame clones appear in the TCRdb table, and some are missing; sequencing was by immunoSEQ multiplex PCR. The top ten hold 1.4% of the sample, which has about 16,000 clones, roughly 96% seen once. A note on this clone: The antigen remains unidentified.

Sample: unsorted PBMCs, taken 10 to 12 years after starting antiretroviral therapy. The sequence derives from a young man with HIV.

CDR3 nucleotide sequence: TGTGCCAGCAGGGCTGGACAGGGGCAAGAGACCCAGTACTTC. As protein: CASRAGQGQETQYF. V usage is TRBV6-1 and J usage is TRBJ2-5, with 9 bases identical to TRBD1. This CDR3 has 14 residues. J lost 2 bases, V lost 6 bases, and 4 bases had no gene match. CDR1 is MNHNS, CDR2 SASEGT, per germline.